This T cell receptor (beta chain) was sequenced during a study of beta chain features in type 1 diabetes. Since all of the isolated RNA was reverse transcribed, expressed TCRB transcripts were what got sequenced. TCRdb's copy holds only in-frame clones and misses some; the assay was immunoSEQ multiplex PCR. The sample holds 900,000 or so clones, 15% to 20% seen once. Only a few counts were recorded for this clone. The antigen is not known. Germline CDR1 reads LGHNA; CDR2 reads YNFKEQ. The V and J ends lost 4 bases and 6 bases, in that order; junction bases with no gene match: 8. The CDR3 spans 15 residues. Study-wide findings and caveats: Lower insertion and higher deletion counts appeared at VDJ junctions in type 1 diabetes patients. Across all four CD4+ subsets, people with type 1 diabetes showed modestly shorter TCRB CDR3s.

Purities in excess of 95% were seen in all sorted populations. This receptor was obtained from a woman between 18 and 30 years old in good health. The sample comprised naive CD4+ T cells from blood. This chain links TRBV4-2 with TRBJ1-4, with TRBD1 matching over 7 bases. The DNA for the CDR3 is TGTGCCAGCAGCCGGAGAGGACAGGAGGATGAAAAACTGTTTTTT. This sequence encodes CASSRRGQEDEKLFF.